These T cell receptor beta chains were read from a single sample in a study of T cell changes during pregnancy in multiple sclerosis. Clones were read by immunoSEQ multiplex PCR, and TCRdb kept only the in-frame ones, dropping some. The top ten clones hold 0.95% to 1% of a sample with about 84,000 clones, approximately 95% of them seen once. The specimen comprised peripheral blood, sampled in the second trimester of pregnancy. Receptors originate from a female donor in good health, enrolled as a control in a pregnancy study. Both conserved end residues are part of each CDR3. D genes are given only for firm matches. Size is omitted from some rows. Given values are once, few, many or a class for expanded clones.

v_gene	d_gene	j_gene	abundance	len	CDR3aa	CDR3nt
TRBV5-1	.	TRBJ1-5	.	13	CASSIEGNQPQHF	TGCGCCAGCAGCATAGAGGGAAATCAGCCCCAGCATTTT
TRBV6-5	TRBD1	TRBJ1-2	.	15	CASSSTTGGANGYTF	TGTGCCAGCAGTTCCACGACAGGGGGCGCGAATGGCTACACCTTC
TRBV5-6	.	TRBJ2-4	.	17	CASSLRTDLARKNIQYF	TGTGCCAGCAGCCTAAGGACAGACCTGGCACGTAAAAACATTCAGTACTTC
TRBV30	TRBD2	TRBJ2-1	.	14	CAWSGTSASNEQFF	TGTGCCTGGAGCGGGACTAGCGCGAGTAATGAGCAGTTCTTC
TRBV5-1	TRBD1	TRBJ2-7	.	15	CASSPWTGASYEQYF	TGCGCCAGCAGCCCGTGGACAGGGGCCTCCTACGAGCAGTACTTC
TRBV5-6	TRBD1	TRBJ2-3	.	12	CASSLQGDTQYF	TGTGCCAGCAGCTTACAGGGGGATACGCAGTATTTT
TRBV7-9	.	TRBJ2-3	.	16	CASSFPSGPHTDTQYF	TGTGCCAGCAGCTTTCCGAGCGGACCCCACACAGATACGCAGTATTTT
TRBV28	TRBD2	TRBJ2-2	.	17	CASSLAGLAGSHGELFF	TGTGCCAGCAGCTTGGCAGGGCTAGCGGGAAGTCACGGGGAGCTGTTTTTT
TRBV2	.	TRBJ1-2	.	12	CASGGVGDGYTF	TGTGCCAGCGGGGGGGTGGGGGATGGCTACACCTTC
TRBV28	.	TRBJ2-1	.	15	CASSLTKTVYNEQFF	TGTGCCAGCAGTCTGACTAAAACAGTTTACAATGAGCAGTTCTTC
TRBV6-6	.	TRBJ2-7	once	14	CASSYVAETYEQYF	TGTGCCAGCAGTTATGTAGCGGAAACCTACGAGCAGTACTTC
TRBV5-1	TRBD2	TRBJ2-1	.	16	CASSLFSLAGYNEQFF	TGCGCCAGCAGCTTGTTTTCTCTAGCGGGGTACAATGAGCAGTTCTTC
TRBV5-5	TRBD1	TRBJ1-1	.	15	CASSRGQGMNTEAFF	TGTGCCAGCAGCCGGGGACAGGGAATGAACACTGAAGCTTTCTTT
TRBV11-2	TRBD2	TRBJ2-3	.	18	CASSLVGGGGRKGDTQYF	TGTGCCAGCAGCTTAGTCGGCGGGGGAGGGAGGAAGGGAGATACGCAGTATTTT
TRBV5-1	.	TRBJ1-1	.	15	CASSPPGWLNTEAFF	TGCGCCAGCAGCCCCCCGGGGTGGTTGAACACTGAAGCTTTCTTT
TRBV9	.	TRBJ2-1	.	15	CASSVDTSPYNEQFF	TGTGCCAGCAGCGTAGATACTAGTCCCTACAATGAGCAGTTCTTC
TRBV7-2	TRBD1	TRBJ2-7	.	14	CASSSGQGAFEQYF	TGTGCCAGCAGCTCGGGACAGGGGGCCTTCGAGCAGTACTTC
TRBV11-2	.	TRBJ2-7	.	14	CASSSGVQAHEQYF	TGTGCCAGCAGCTCTGGGGTACAGGCCCACGAGCAGTACTTC
TRBV2	.	TRBJ2-7	.	14	CASSVGATFYEQYF	TGTGCCAGCAGTGTCGGAGCAACTTTCTACGAGCAGTACTTC
TRBV5-1	TRBD2	TRBJ2-7	.	16	CASSRSSRDYTYEQYF	TGCGCCAGCAGCCGAAGTAGCCGGGACTATACATACGAGCAGTACTTC
TRBV30	.	TRBJ1-1	few	14	CAWSVGVGNTEAFF	TGTGCCTGGAGTGTTGGAGTGGGGAACACTGAAGCTTTCTTT
TRBV11-2	.	TRBJ2-1	few	16	CASTRIARYRYNEQFF	TGTGCCAGCACCCGAATTGCCAGGTACCGCTACAATGAGCAGTTCTTC
TRBV6-5	.	TRBJ2-2	.	13	CASGEPHTGELFF	TGTGCCAGCGGGGAGCCGCACACCGGGGAGCTGTTTTTT
TRBV5-1	.	TRBJ2-7	once	14	CASRAGSGLYEQYF	TGCGCCAGCAGGGCGGGTAGCGGCCTCTACGAGCAGTACTTC
TRBV7-8	TRBD1	TRBJ1-1	.	18	CASSLERRQGAGDTEAFF	TGTGCCAGCAGCTTAGAGCGAAGGCAGGGGGCTGGGGACACTGAAGCTTTCTTT
TRBV27	.	TRBJ2-7	.	13	CASSLTSTYEQYF	TGTGCCAGCAGTTTAACGAGCACCTACGAGCAGTACTTC
TRBV28	TRBD2	TRBJ2-5	.	16	CASSLAGTSGQETQYF	TGTGCCAGCAGTTTGGCCGGGACTAGCGGCCAAGAGACCCAGTACTTC
TRBV11-2	.	TRBJ2-7	.	14	CASSSTKVQLEQYF	TGTGCCAGCAGCTCTACTAAGGTTCAGCTCGAGCAGTACTTC
TRBV28	.	TRBJ1-2	.	13	CASTLSGAGGYTF	TGTGCCAGCACCCTCAGCGGGGCGGGAGGCTACACCTTC
TRBV25-1	.	TRBJ2-1	.	16	CASSEWQAISYNEQFF	TGTGCCAGCAGTGAATGGCAGGCAATCTCCTACAATGAGCAGTTCTTC
TRBV4-1	TRBD1	TRBJ2-5	.	14	CASSRGQGLETQYF	TGCGCCAGCAGCCGGGGACAGGGGCTAGAGACCCAGTACTTC
TRBV2	.	TRBJ1-1	few	14	CASSERQQNTEAFF	TGTGCCAGCAGTGAAAGACAGCAGAACACTGAAGCTTTCTTT
TRBV6-1	TRBD1	TRBJ2-4	.	13	CASSEAEMTGFFF	TGTGCCAGCAGTGAAGCGGAAATGACAGGGTTCTTCTTC
TRBV6-1	.	TRBJ1-5	.	14	CASSERDGFRSQHF	TGTGCCAGCAGTGAAAGAGATGGTTTCAGGTCCCAGCATTTT
TRBV2	TRBD2	TRBJ2-1	.	17	CASRESGRLDTYNEQFF	TGTGCCAGCAGGGAGAGCGGGAGGCTCGACACCTACAATGAGCAGTTCTTC
TRBV7-2	TRBD1	TRBJ2-1	.	17	CASSPGQGELVNNEQFF	TGTGCCAGCAGTCCCGGACAGGGTGAGTTGGTCAACAATGAGCAGTTCTTC
TRBV4-1	TRBD2	TRBJ2-2	.	16	CASSRTGTSVPGELFF	TGCGCCAGCAGCCGGACCGGGACTAGCGTACCCGGGGAGCTGTTTTTT
TRBV7-6	TRBD1	TRBJ1-1	.	15	CASSPGGGRVTEAFF	TGTGCCAGCAGCCCGGGAGGGGGCCGGGTCACTGAAGCTTTCTTT
TRBV6-6	TRBD1	TRBJ2-2	.	15	CASSPRQGSTGELFF	TGTGCCAGCAGCCCCAGACAGGGTAGCACCGGGGAGCTGTTTTTT
TRBV6-1	.	TRBJ2-7	.	13	CASSETAPYEQYF	TGTGCCAGCAGTGAAACAGCCCCCTACGAGCAGTACTTC
TRBV5-1	TRBD2	TRBJ2-2	once	14	CASSLFGGSGELFF	TGCGCCAGCAGCTTGTTCGGGGGGAGTGGGGAGCTGTTTTTT
TRBV13	.	TRBJ1-1	.	13	CASSLKAGDEAFF	TGTGCCAGCAGCTTAAAAGCCGGAGATGAAGCTTTCTTT
TRBV5-4	TRBD2	TRBJ2-3	.	18	CASSFHRTSGSSTDTQYF	TGTGCCAGCAGCTTCCATCGAACTAGCGGGAGTAGTACAGATACGCAGTATTTT
TRBV2	.	TRBJ1-1	.	11	CASTEEGKAFF	TGTGCCAGCACAGAGGAGGGTAAAGCTTTCTTT
TRBV19	TRBD1	TRBJ1-5	.	17	CASTTSAGTGNNQPQHF	TGTGCCAGTACCACCTCCGCCGGGACAGGGAACAATCAGCCCCAGCATTTT
TRBV29-1	TRBD1	TRBJ2-7	.	12	CSAGDSHSEQYF	TGCAGCGCAGGGGACAGCCACAGCGAGCAGTACTTC
TRBV7-9	TRBD1	TRBJ1-1	.	15	CASSLNQGANTEAFF	TGTGCCAGCAGCTTAAATCAGGGGGCGAACACTGAAGCTTTCTTT
TRBV9	.	TRBJ1-5	.	13	CASSPDSNQPQHF	TGTGCCAGCAGCCCAGACAGTAATCAGCCCCAGCATTTT
TRBV27	.	TRBJ2-1	.	14	CASRPGAGFSEQFF	TGTGCCAGCAGGCCCGGAGCTGGATTTAGTGAGCAGTTCTTC
TRBV28	.	TRBJ2-7	.	14	CATATGVITYEQYF	TGTGCCACCGCCACCGGGGTAATCACCTACGAGCAGTACTTC
TRBV6-5	TRBD1	TRBJ1-1	.	12	CASNPTGGKAFF	TGTGCCAGCAACCCGACAGGGGGCAAAGCTTTCTTT